This T cell receptor (beta chain) originates from a study of blood T cell repertoires in COVID-19. Unmatched junction bases numbered 6, after V lost 0 bases and J lost 8 bases. This CDR3 has 13 residues. Germline V gives CDR1 GTSNPN, CDR2 SVGIG (reference sequence). Study members were between roughly 18 and 89 years old and lived in about two dozen US regions. Comment on this clone: The sample contains more than one DNA sequence encoding this CDR3.

Measured with immunoSEQ multiplex PCR; TCRdb has only the in-frame clones, and not every one. The sample has 180,000 or so clones; roughly nine tenths are singletons. This TCR came from a human donor with acute COVID-19. The donor label of this sample is uncertain. J is TRBJ1-2 and V is TRBV30; 7 nucleotides line up with TRBD1. Sample: PBMCs or T cells enriched from blood (not recorded which). CDR3 bases: TGTGCCTGGAGTGTACGGCAGGGGGACGGCTACACCTTC. Residues: CAWSVRQGDGYTF.